A single sample gave rise to the 13 T cell receptor beta chains below, sequenced in a study of shared clonotypes between healthy human individuals. The protocol was immunoSEQ multiplex PCR, while the TCRdb copy is restricted to in-frame clones and leaves out a portion. Among some 2,400,000 clones listed, 90% to 96% were seen once. The sequencing input was naive CD4+ T cells sorted from blood. The subset is: CD45RA+ positively selected. All receptors derive from a man younger than 35 in good health.

The chain employs TRBV6-5 and TRBJ2-3; weak D call: TRBD1 (6 bases). There are 15 residues in the CDR3. V lost 5 bases to trimming and J lost 0 bases, with 12 bases between them. Germline V gene data show CDR1 as MNHEY and CDR2 as SVGAGI. CDR3: CASSPRGRSTDTQYF. DNA for the CDR3: TGTGCCAGCAGTCCCAGGGGACGGAGCACAGATACGCAGTATTTT.

J is TRBJ2-5 and V is TRBV10-2; 12 bases are a match to TRBD2. The CDR3 consists of 16 residues. V shed 6 bases and J 0 bases; nucleotides not matched to a gene: 5. Looked up from germline, CDR1 is WSHSY and CDR2 is SAAADI. The CDR3 is CASRPWTSGNQETQYF. CDR3 in DNA: TGCGCCAGCAGACCTTGGACTAGCGGGAACCAAGAGACCCAGTACTTC.

The CDR3 loop is CASSPGLVLRTGELFF. As DNA, the CDR3 is TGCGCCAGCAGCCCGGGACTAGTCCTCAGGACCGGGGAGCTGTTTTTT. This chain joins TRBV5-1 and TRBJ2-2; TRBD2 matches at 8 bases. The CDR3 contains 16 residues. Germline CDR1 reads SGHRS; CDR2 reads YFSETQ. V shed 4 bases and J 5 bases; nucleotides not matched to a gene: 10.

J is TRBJ1-5 and V is TRBV7-8; no clear D. The CDR3 sequence is 14 residues long. Germline CDR1 and CDR2: SGHVS and FQNEAQ. V lost 5 bases and J lost 3, with 11 bases in between. The CDR3 DNA is TGTGCCAGCAGCCTGACACCTAACAATCAGCCCCAGCATTTT. Translating gives CASSLTPNNQPQHF.

The chain links TRBV6-1 to TRBJ1-1; the D is unclear. The ends were cut back, 7 bases at V and 2 bases at J, with 14 bases in the middle. The CDR3 spans 14 residues. Looked up from germline, CDR1 is MNHNS and CDR2 is SASEGT. The CDR3, as DNA: TGTGCCAGCACTGGCGACGGCCCCAACACTGAAGCTTTCTTT. Amino acids: CASTGDGPNTEAFF.

The J gene is TRBJ2-1, the V gene TRBV11-2; TRBD2 matches at 13 bases. CDR3 length: 14 amino acids. The V segment lost 6 bases and the J segment 10 bases; nucleotides outside the gene matches: 6. Germline lookup yields CDR1 SGHAT and CDR2 FQNNGV. The CDR3 DNA is TGTGCCAGCAGACCCGGACTAGCGGGGGAAGAGCAGTTCTTC. Protein: CASRPGLAGEEQFF.

This chain uses TRBV30 with TRBJ2-5; no reliable D call. The ends were cut back, 1 base at V and 5 bases at J, with 5 bases in the middle. The germline V gene encodes CDR1 GTSNPN and CDR2 SVGIG (reference sequence). The CDR3 consists of 11 residues. CDR3 DNA sequence: TGTGCCTGGAGTGAATGGGAGACCCAGTACTTC. Translated, it gives CAWSEWETQYF.

The genes are TRBV28 and TRBJ2-3; possibly TRBD1 or TRBD2 for D (5 bases each). The V gene lost 3 bases and the J gene lost 1 base, with 11 bases spanning the gap. CDR1 and CDR2 (germline): MDHEN, SYDVKM. The CDR3 contains 15 residues. The CDR3 here is CASSFLGTGTDTQYF. CDR3 DNA: TGTGCCAGCAGTTTCTTGGGGACCGGCACAGATACGCAGTATTTT.

The rearrangement uses TRBV7-2 and TRBJ2-3, with D tentatively TRBD2 (5 bases). Per the germline V gene, CDR1 is SGHTA and CDR2 is FQGNSA. V was clipped by 4 bases and J by 6 bases, with 14 bases between them. This CDR3 contains 14 residues. CDR3 coding DNA: TGTGCCAGCAGCTCACAGAGTAGAGGGGATACGCAGTATTTT. It encodes CASSSQSRGDTQYF.

Notes on this clone: Other DNA variants within this sample encode the same CDR3. The chain recombines TRBV7-9 with TRBJ2-1, with 11 bases fitting TRBD2. Looked up from germline, CDR1 is SEHNR and CDR2 is FQNEAQ (reference sequence). This CDR3 has 16 residues. V dropped 1 base and J dropped 4; count of bases not matched to a gene: 3. CDR3 sequence (DNA): TGTGCCAGCAGCTTAGGGGGGACTAGCGGTTACAATGAGCAGTTCTTC. The encoded protein is CASSLGGTSGYNEQFF.

The V and J genes are TRBV9 and TRBJ2-4; D unclear. Trimming took off 5 bases at V and 0 bases at J, with 27 bases between the two ends. The CDR3 runs to 20 residues. Per germline, CDR1 SGDLS and CDR2 YYNGEE. CDR3 protein: CASSPSLPRNDGLAKNIQYF. The CDR3 nucleotides read TGTGCCAGCAGTCCGTCTCTTCCGCGGAACGATGGGCTAGCCAAAAACATTCAGTACTTC.

The chain uses TRBV12-5 and TRBJ1-1; D is unclear. The germline CDR1 and CDR2 sequences are LGHNT and FRNRAP. V dropped 4 bases and J dropped 7 bases, with 22 bases sitting between them. This CDR3 is built from 16 residues. The chain's CDR3 is CASGSRGSALWSEAFF. CDR3 bases: TGTGCTAGTGGTTCACGGGGATCCGCCTTATGGAGTGAAGCTTTCTTT. Variable domain in full (rest from reference TRBV12-5 and TRBJ1-1): DARVTQTPRHKVTEMGQEVTMRCQPILGHNTVFWYRQTMMQGLELLAYFRNRAPLDDSGMPKDRFSAEMPDATLATLKIQPSEPRDSAVYFCASGSRGSALWSEAFFGQGTRLTVV.

The V gene is TRBV6-1, the J gene TRBJ1-5; tentative D call: TRBD1 (5 bases). Trimming took off 8 bases at V and 3 bases at J, with 11 bases between the two ends. Germline CDR1 and CDR2: MNHNS and SASEGT. CDR3 length equals 13 residues. CDR3 loop: CASHGADNQPQHF. Written as DNA, the CDR3 is TGTGCCAGCCATGGGGCCGACAATCAGCCCCAGCATTTT.